A single sample gave rise to the 31 T cell receptor beta chains below, sequenced in a study of T-cell reconstitution after alpha-beta-depleted transplantation in children. Preparation of the TCRbeta library involved a method that used unique molecular identifiers. TCRdb recomputed calls from the PCR reads with MiXCR, one row per CDR3 protein. Found here are some 200,000 distinct CDR3 sequences, more than 12% of them singletons; the top ten hold less than 15%. This sample comprised PBMCs from the stem cell graft donor, obtained from the stem cell graft. All receptors derive from a human donor who donated a stem cell graft to a child with acute lymphoblastic leukemia.

This clonotype was observed many times. The rearrangement uses TRBV20-1 and TRBJ1-2, with D uncertain. The CDR3 spans 12 residues. Germline V CDR1 and CDR2: DFQATT, SNEGSKA (reference sequence). The ends were cut back, 6 bases at V and 0 bases at J, with 8 bases in the middle. The DNA of the CDR3 is TGCAGTGCGACACTTACTAACTATGGCTACACCTTC. This translates into CSATLTNYGYTF.

This clonotype appeared many times. This chain connects TRBV20-1 to TRBJ2-1, with D possibly matching TRBD2 (6 bases). V was shortened by 3 bases and J by 5 bases, with 20 bases between the two germline ends. The CDR3 totals 16 residues. The germline gives CDR1 DFQATT, CDR2 SNEGSKA (reference sequence). DNA for the CDR3: TGCAGTGCTAGTCGACCTAGCGTCCGCCAAAACAATGAGCAGTTCTTC. The encoded protein is CSASRPSVRQNNEQFF.

As for this clonotype: A much larger clone sits a single nucleotide away, making a read error possible. The rearrangement uses TRBV5-1 and TRBJ2-6; 10 bases map to TRBD2. The CDR3 spans 16 residues. Germline V lookup: CDR1 SGHRS, CDR2 YFSETQ. The CDR3 protein is CASESGRAFGANGLTF. The CDR3 DNA is TGCGCCAGCGAAAGCGGGAGGGCCTTTGGGGCCAACGGCCTGACTTTC.

This clonotype has at least ten counts. This CDR3 reads CASSLGGANEQFF. The CDR3 bases are TGTGCCAGCAGCCTGGGGGGGGCTAATGAGCAGTTCTTC. The J gene is TRBJ2-1, the V gene TRBV7-9; D might be TRBD2 (7 bases). Between the trimmed V and J ends, which lost 5 bases and 7 bases, there was a span of 12 bases. CDR3 size: 13 residues. Germline values: CDR1 SEHNR, CDR2 FQNEAQ (reference sequence).

This clonotype came up many times. This rearrangement joins TRBV20-1 to TRBJ2-7; TRBD2 aligns across 13 bases. With 2 bases clipped from V and 1 base from J, the junction kept 2 bases outside the gene matches. CDR1 is DFQATT, CDR2 SNEGSKA, per germline (reference sequence). CDR3 length equals 15 residues. Here the CDR3 reads CSARRTSGRSYEQYF. CDR3 sequence (DNA): TGCAGTGCTAGACGGACTAGCGGGAGATCCTACGAGCAGTACTTC.

There are many counts of this clonotype. The rearrangement links TRBV29-1 to TRBJ2-2; D may match TRBD1 or TRBD2 (5 bases each). The length of the CDR3 is 15 residues. Germline V lookup: CDR1 SQVTM, CDR2 ANQGSEA. With 4 bases removed from V and 3 bases from J, the gap between germline ends came to 15 bases. In nucleotides, the CDR3 is TGCAGCGTTGCAGCTGGGGACGCATACACCGGGGAGCTGTTTTTT. As protein: CSVAAGDAYTGELFF.

This clonotype was observed many times. The rearrangement joins TRBV7-9 to TRBJ2-3, with 8 bases matching TRBD2. The germline CDR1 and CDR2 sequences are SEHNR and FQNEAQ (reference sequence). This CDR3 spans 16 amino acids. V shed 5 bases and J 0 bases; nucleotides not matched to a gene: 7. CDR3 nucleotide sequence: TGTGCCAGCAGCCTTAGCGGGAAGTTCAGCACAGATACGCAGTATTTT. Protein: CASSLSGKFSTDTQYF.

The chain carries TRBV5-1 and TRBJ2-2; D not resolved. Trimming pared 0 bases from V and 0 bases from J, leaving 6 bases between. In germline, CDR1 is SGHRS, CDR2 YFSETQ. CDR3 length: 15 amino acids. CDR3 residues: CASSLGASNTGELFF. The CDR3 DNA reads as TGCGCCAGCAGCTTGGGGGCATCGAACACCGGGGAGCTGTTTTTT.

This clonotype was observed many times. The chain is built from TRBV7-2 and TRBJ2-7; 8 nucleotides match TRBD2. V shed 2 bases and J 6 bases; nucleotides not matched to a gene: 9. The CDR3 contains 15 residues. Germline CDR1 SGHTA, CDR2 FQGNSA. Here the CDR3 reads CASSLNGGRLLEQYF. The CDR3 DNA reads as TGTGCCAGCAGCTTAAATGGCGGGAGGTTACTCGAGCAGTACTTC.

The sample holds many counts of this clonotype. The chain has TRBV12-3 or TRBV12-4 and TRBJ2-1, with D uncertain. V was shortened by 5 bases and J by 4 bases, with 12 bases between the two germline ends. This CDR3 spans 14 amino acids. The CDR3 region is CASSPNLQYNEQFF. Here the CDR3 DNA reads TGTGCCAGCAGTCCGAATCTCCAGTACAATGAGCAGTTCTTC.

This clonotype was picked up many times. The J gene is TRBJ1-2, the V gene TRBV7-2; D not certain. V shed 1 base and J shed 2 bases, with 11 bases lying between them. The CDR3 is made up of 15 amino acids. Germline CDR1 and CDR2: SGHTA and FQGNSA. The CDR3 protein is CASSLGTNQNYGYTF. CDR3 DNA: TGTGCCAGCAGCTTAGGAACAAACCAGAACTATGGCTACACCTTC.

This clonotype appeared many times. This rearrangement joins TRBV6-5 to TRBJ2-7, with 14 positions matching TRBD2. The CDR3 runs 18 residues. J gave up 1 base and V 2 bases, and 7 bases lay outside the gene matches. Looked up from germline, CDR1 is MNHEY and CDR2 is SVGAGI. CDR3 nucleotide sequence: TGTGCCAGCAGTTACCCGACTAGCGGGAGGGCCTTATCCTACGAGCAGTACTTC. Amino acids: CASSYPTSGRALSYEQYF.

This clonotype was observed a handful of times. The chain joins TRBV20-1 to TRBJ2-7; 8 bases map to TRBD2. Germline CDR1 DFQATT, CDR2 SNEGSKA (reference sequence). V lost 6 bases to trimming and J lost 3 bases; unmatched junction nucleotides: 10. CDR3 length equals 14 residues. CDR3 coding DNA: TGCAGTGCCGAGGGGCGGGAGGTCTACTACGAGCAGTACTTC. Protein: CSAEGREVYYEQYF.

Many counts were recorded for this clonotype. An end of the junction does not agree with germline; a read error may underlie this. The V gene is TRBV7-7, the J gene TRBJ2-5; 7 nucleotides match TRBD2. Germline V gene sequence: CDR1 SSHAT, CDR2 FNYEAQ (reference sequence). CDR3 size: 13 residues. The CDR3 nucleotides read TGTGCTAGCAGCTTAGACACACGGGGGGCCCAGTACTTC. This codes for CASSLDTRGAQYF.

Remarks on this clonotype: A much larger clone lies a single base off, so this may be a read error. This rearrangement joins TRBV5-1 to TRBJ2-7; D is possibly TRBD1 (6 bases). Germline CDR1 reads SGHRS; CDR2 reads YFSETQ. Between the trimmed V and J ends, which lost 5 bases and 10 bases, there was a span of 16 bases. This CDR3 is 12 amino acids long. Written as DNA, the CDR3 is TGCGCCAGCAGACTCACAGGGATCGACCAGTACTTC. Protein sequence: CASRLTGIDQYF.

There are many counts of this clonotype. The chain has TRBV5-1 and TRBJ2-7; 11 bases line up with TRBD2. V gave up 2 bases and J gave up 7 bases; unmatched junction bases: 8. The CDR3 totals 15 residues. Germline V gives CDR1 SGHRS, CDR2 YFSETQ. CDR3 in amino acids: CASSFTGTSGGEQYF. CDR3 DNA sequence: TGCGCCAGCAGCTTTACCGGGACTAGCGGTGGAGAGCAGTACTTC.

The chain joins TRBV18 to TRBJ2-4; D unclear. This CDR3 comprises 12 residues. Germline loops: CDR1 KGHSH, CDR2 LQKENI. V dropped 2 bases and J dropped 8 bases, with 7 bases sitting between them. The CDR3 DNA follows: TGTGCCAGCTCACCAAAGACGGACATTCAGTACTTC. Amino acid sequence: CASSPKTDIQYF.

This clonotype was recorded many times. J is TRBJ2-7 and V is TRBV6-5; D might be TRBD1 or TRBD2, each matching 5 bases. This CDR3 contains 12 residues. Deletions cut 5 bases from V and 7 bases from J, with 12 bases between. The germline V gene encodes CDR1 MNHEY and CDR2 SVGAGI. CDR3 sequence reads: CASSPPGQEQYF. CDR3 DNA: TGTGCCAGCAGTCCCCCGGGGCAAGAGCAGTACTTC.

This clonotype was seen repeatedly, ten times or more. The chain is built from TRBV10-3 and TRBJ2-7; either TRBD1 or TRBD2 may supply D (5 bases each). Trimming took off 6 bases at V and 2 bases at J, with 14 bases between the two ends. Germline CDR1 reads ENHRY; CDR2 reads SYGVKD. The CDR3 totals 14 residues. The CDR3 spells CAISPGTDTYEQYF. The CDR3 DNA is TGTGCCATCAGCCCAGGGACGGATACCTACGAGCAGTACTTC.

This clonotype was counted many times. This sequence joins TRBV11-3 and TRBJ2-2; 12 bases align to TRBD2. V was pared by 5 bases and J by 4 bases, with 2 bases of the junction left unmatched. In germline, CDR1 is SGHNT, CDR2 YENEEA. The CDR3 length is 15 residues. The CDR3 is CASSGLAGSTGELFF. Here the CDR3 DNA reads TGTGCCAGCAGCGGACTAGCGGGAAGCACCGGGGAGCTGTTTTTT. Combining the CDR3 with reference TRBV11-3 and TRBJ2-2 gives the whole variable domain EAGVVQSPRYKIIEKKQPVAFWCNPISGHNTLYWYLQNLGQGPELLIRYENEEAVDDSQLPKDRFSAERLKGVDSTLKIQPAELGDSAVYLCASSGLAGSTGELFFGEGSRLTVL.

This clonotype was found many times. The chain couples TRBV25-1 to TRBJ2-5, with D possibly TRBD1 on 6 matching bases. The germline V and J ends were trimmed by 6 bases and 4 bases, with 18 bases remaining between them. The CDR3 totals 15 residues. Per germline, CDR1 MGHDK and CDR2 SYGVNS. CDR3 sequence reads: CASRSGALGGETQYF. In DNA form, the CDR3 reads TGTGCCAGCAGATCAGGGGCTTTAGGCGGAGAGACCCAGTACTTC.

This clonotype was counted at least ten times. The chain couples TRBV18 to TRBJ1-2; 10 nucleotides agree with TRBD1. The germline V gene has CDR1 KGHSH and CDR2 LQKENI. V was pared by 4 bases and J by 6 bases, with 2 bases of the junction left unmatched. The CDR3 runs to 13 residues. The CDR3 DNA is TGTGCCAGCTCACAAGGGACAGGGGATGGCTACACCTTC. Its translation is CASSQGTGDGYTF.

In this sample, this clonotype turned up many times. The rearrangement links TRBV6-1 to TRBJ2-5; 9 bases map to TRBD1. In germline, CDR1 is MNHNS, CDR2 SASEGT. J gave up 5 bases and V 1 base, and 11 bases lay outside the gene matches. The CDR3 spans 17 residues. The CDR3 is CASSEGIGTGRAETQYF. CDR3 in DNA: TGTGCCAGCAGTGAAGGGATCGGGACAGGGAGGGCCGAGACCCAGTACTTC.

This chain uses TRBV7-9 with TRBJ1-6; 8 nucleotides agree with TRBD1. CDR3 length: 13 amino acids. V gave up 1 base and J gave up 16 bases; unmatched junction bases: 6. Germline CDR1 SEHNR, CDR2 FQNEAQ (reference sequence). CDR3 sequence (DNA): TGTGCCAGCAGCTTAGTTCGGGACAGGTCGCTCCACTTT. This sequence encodes CASSLVRDRSLHF.

This clonotype was detected a few times. V gene TRBV10-3 combines with J gene TRBJ2-1; 9 bases agree with TRBD2. This CDR3 comprises 15 residues. The V segment lost 5 bases and the J segment 8 bases; nucleotides outside the gene matches: 10. Germline loops: CDR1 ENHRY, CDR2 SYGVKD. CDR3 DNA sequence: TGTGCCATCAGTCGGGGCGGGAGGGCCGGGGATGAGCAGTTCTTC. As protein: CAISRGGRAGDEQFF.

Ten or more counts support this clonotype. J is TRBJ1-1 and V is TRBV7-9; 8 nucleotides align to TRBD1. Germline CDR1 SEHNR, CDR2 FQNEAQ (reference sequence). V gave up 3 bases and J gave up 4 bases; unmatched junction bases: 4. The CDR3 is 14 residues long. The CDR3 here is CASSLETGVTEAFF. In DNA, the CDR3 is TGTGCCAGCAGCTTGGAGACAGGGGTCACTGAAGCTTTCTTT. The full variable domain, with the rest looked up from reference TRBV7-9 and TRBJ1-1, is DTGVSQNPRHKITKRGQNVTFRCDPISEHNRLYWYRQTLGQGPEFLTYFQNEAQLEKSRLLSDRFSAERPKGSFSTLEIQRTEQGDSAMYLCASSLETGVTEAFFGQGTRLTVV.

In its sample, this clonotype was seen a few times. This rearrangement joins TRBV5-6 to TRBJ2-2; 8 bases are shared with TRBD1. J was trimmed by 0 bases and V by 4 bases; bases with no gene match: 5. The CDR3 covers 16 residues. Germline V lookup: CDR1 SGHDT, CDR2 YYEEEE. The CDR3 DNA is TGTGCCAGCAGCCGACAGGGGACCCCGAACACCGGGGAGCTGTTTTTT. Its translation: CASSRQGTPNTGELFF.

The rearrangement joins TRBV7-2 to TRBJ2-3, with 7 nucleotides matching TRBD1. J lost 8 bases, V lost 1 base, and 3 bases had no gene match. This CDR3 contains 13 residues. Germline V gene sequence: CDR1 SGHTA, CDR2 FQGNSA. The CDR3 region has the DNA TGTGCCAGCAGCTTAGGACAGGGCGGTACGCAGTATTTT. This codes for CASSLGQGGTQYF.

This clonotype was counted at least ten times. The CDR3 loop reads CASSPVGETQYF. The CDR3 DNA reads as TGTGCCAGCAGCCCAGTCGGAGAGACCCAGTACTTC. This sequence joins TRBV7-9 and TRBJ2-5; D gene uncertain. The CDR3 is made up of 12 amino acids. Germline V gene sequence: CDR1 SEHNR, CDR2 FQNEAQ (reference sequence). Trimming left V 5 bases short and J 4 bases short, with 8 bases between.

This clonotype was counted at least ten times. The chain recombines TRBV20-1 with TRBJ1-1; tentatively, D is TRBD1 (6 bases). The CDR3 covers 15 residues. CDR1 is DFQATT and CDR2 is SNEGSKA in the germline V gene (reference sequence). Trimming pared 4 bases from V and 4 bases from J, leaving 19 bases between. The CDR3 DNA is TGCAGTGCTAACAGGGAGGTTAGGGGTTTCACTGAAGCTTTCTTT. This gives the protein CSANREVRGFTEAFF.

This clonotype has at least ten counts. The chain links TRBV5-1 to TRBJ1-2; the match to TRBD1 covers 10 bases. This CDR3 has 14 amino acids. From germline, CDR1 is SGHRS and CDR2 YFSETQ. The junction had 6 bases not matched to a gene; V was cut back by 4 bases and J by 6 bases. The DNA for the CDR3 is TGCGCCAGCAGCACGACAGGGGGCGTCGATGGCTACACCTTC. Translating gives CASSTTGGVDGYTF.